This T cell receptor beta chain was captured by sequencing in a study of T cell changes during pregnancy in multiple sclerosis. Clones were read by immunoSEQ multiplex PCR, and TCRdb kept only the in-frame ones, dropping some. Among more than 40,000 clones, roughly 90% were seen once, and the ten largest hold 1.5%. The germline CDR1 and CDR2 sequences are SGHVS and FQNEAQ. The CDR3 totals 17 residues. V was pared by 5 bases and J by 7 bases, with 24 bases between. V usage is TRBV7-8 and J usage is TRBJ2-1; D may be TRBD2 (5 bases). This TCR was sampled from a female donor in good health, enrolled as a control in a pregnancy study. The material was peripheral blood, obtained in the first trimester of pregnancy. The CDR3 sequence: CASSKILARDLWNEQFF. The CDR3 DNA follows: TGTGCCAGCAGCAAAATTTTAGCGAGAGACCTTTGGAATGAGCAGTTCTTC.